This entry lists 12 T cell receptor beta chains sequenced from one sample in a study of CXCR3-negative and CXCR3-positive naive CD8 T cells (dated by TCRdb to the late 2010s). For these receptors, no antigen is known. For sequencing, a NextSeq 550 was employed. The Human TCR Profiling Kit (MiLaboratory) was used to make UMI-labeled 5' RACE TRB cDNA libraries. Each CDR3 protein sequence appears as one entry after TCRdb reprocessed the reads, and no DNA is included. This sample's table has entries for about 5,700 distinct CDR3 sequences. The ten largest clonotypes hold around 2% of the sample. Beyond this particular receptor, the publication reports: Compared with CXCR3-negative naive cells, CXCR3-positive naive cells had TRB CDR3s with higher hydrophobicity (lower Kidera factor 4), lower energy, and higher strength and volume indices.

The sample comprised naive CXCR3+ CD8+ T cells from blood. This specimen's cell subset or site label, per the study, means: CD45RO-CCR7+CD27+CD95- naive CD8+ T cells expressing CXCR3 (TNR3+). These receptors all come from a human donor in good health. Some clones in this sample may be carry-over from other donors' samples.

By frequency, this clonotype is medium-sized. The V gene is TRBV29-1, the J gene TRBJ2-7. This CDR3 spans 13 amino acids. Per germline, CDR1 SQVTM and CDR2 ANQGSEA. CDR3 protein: CSVEGGRADEQYF.

The CDR3 here is CSVTGQGAYEQYF. The chain is built from TRBV29-1 and TRBJ2-7; checking the TCRdb D call of TRBD1 is not possible without DNA. The germline V gene has CDR1 SQVTM and CDR2 ANQGSEA. The CDR3 has 13 residues.

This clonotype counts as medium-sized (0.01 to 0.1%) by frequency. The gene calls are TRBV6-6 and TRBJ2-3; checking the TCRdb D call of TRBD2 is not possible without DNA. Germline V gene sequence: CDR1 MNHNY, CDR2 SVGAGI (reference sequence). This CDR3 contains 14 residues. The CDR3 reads CASSYREVGDTQYF.

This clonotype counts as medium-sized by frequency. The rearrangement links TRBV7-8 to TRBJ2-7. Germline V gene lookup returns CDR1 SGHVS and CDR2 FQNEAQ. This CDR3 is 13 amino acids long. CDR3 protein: CASSLAGFYEQYF.

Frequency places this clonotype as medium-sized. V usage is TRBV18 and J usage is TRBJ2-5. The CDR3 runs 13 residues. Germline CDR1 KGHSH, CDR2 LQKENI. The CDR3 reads CASSPPSQETQYF.

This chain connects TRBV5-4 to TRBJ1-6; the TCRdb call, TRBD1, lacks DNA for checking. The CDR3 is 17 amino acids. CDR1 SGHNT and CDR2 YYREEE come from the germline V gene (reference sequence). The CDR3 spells CASSFMGVSSYNSHLHF.

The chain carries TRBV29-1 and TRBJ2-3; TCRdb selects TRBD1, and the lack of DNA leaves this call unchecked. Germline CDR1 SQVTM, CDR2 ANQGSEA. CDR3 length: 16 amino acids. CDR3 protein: CSVVMSDSVRADTQYF.

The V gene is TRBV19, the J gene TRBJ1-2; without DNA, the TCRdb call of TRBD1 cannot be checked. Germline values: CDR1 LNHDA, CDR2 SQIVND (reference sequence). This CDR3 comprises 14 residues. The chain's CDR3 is CASSATGGRYGYTF.

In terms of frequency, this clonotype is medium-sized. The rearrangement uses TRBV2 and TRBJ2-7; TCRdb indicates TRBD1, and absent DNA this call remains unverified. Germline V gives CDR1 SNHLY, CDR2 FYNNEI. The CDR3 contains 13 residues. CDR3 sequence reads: CASSGQGEYEQYF.

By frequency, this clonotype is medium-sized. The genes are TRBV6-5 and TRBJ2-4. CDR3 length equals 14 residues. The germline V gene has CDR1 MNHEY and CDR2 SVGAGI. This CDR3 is CASSETRAKNIQYF.

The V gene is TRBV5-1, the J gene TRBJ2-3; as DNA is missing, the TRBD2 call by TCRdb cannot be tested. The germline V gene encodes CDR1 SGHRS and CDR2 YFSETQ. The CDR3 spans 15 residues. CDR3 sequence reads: CASSLRAGVTDTQYF.

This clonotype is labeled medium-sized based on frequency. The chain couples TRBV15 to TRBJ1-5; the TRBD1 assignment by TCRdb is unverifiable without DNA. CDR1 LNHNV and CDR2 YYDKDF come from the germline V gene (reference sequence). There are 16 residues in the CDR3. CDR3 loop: CATSRDETGYGRPQHF.